Detailed here is one TCR beta chain. Antigen unknown. V trimming: 1 base; J trimming: 0 bases; junction bases outside the gene matches: 10. The CDR3 length is 20 residues. Per germline, CDR1 SGHVS and CDR2 FQNEAQ. The data originate from a study of CD8 T cells in ankylosing spondylitis. Whole-study results and caveats: Both synovial fluid and blood in reactive arthritis had previously been reported to carry some motif variants. It was reported that disease-linked clones were significantly enriched in matched ankylosing spondylitis synovial fluid. A motif in TCR beta, a set of under ten highly homologous variants, appeared characteristic of ankylosing spondylitis blood. Clones linked to the disease showed a CD8+ phenotype. They occurred at relatively low frequencies in peripheral blood.

Quantitative 5'-RACE was performed with molecular barcodes, and it yielded the TCR beta libraries. MiXCR, run by TCRdb on the 5' RACE reads, gives a single entry per CDR3 protein. The table records approximately 220,000 distinct CDR3 sequences, about 17% of them present only once. The chain has TRBV7-8 and TRBJ2-3; 13 nucleotides match TRBD2. The origin of this receptor is a male donor with ankylosing spondylitis. Sequencing was carried out using blood, either unsorted or a sorted T cell fraction (not recorded which). The CDR3 region is CASSLGRGTSGTASTDTQYF. The CDR3 DNA reads as TGTGCCAGCAGCTTAGGGAGGGGGACTAGCGGGACCGCTAGCACAGATACGCAGTATTTT.